A selection of T cell receptor beta chains follows, all from one sample in a study of T cell repertoires in cytomegalovirus infection. TCRdb re-called the reads through MiXCR, storing one row per CDR3 protein. The data hold about 340,000 distinct CDR3 sequences, with about 29% observed a single time. What these receptors recognize is not known. The sample consisted of cultured PBMCs, taken from culture after CMV antigen stimulation. These receptors were obtained from a human donor in good health (CMV status not recorded). Some clones in this sample may be carry-over from other donors' samples. Both conserved end residues are part of each CDR3. The order of the fields is CDR3 protein, CDR3 DNA, D gene, V gene, clone size, J gene. The D gene is left open where the match is weak. The size of a clone is reported for some rows only, either as once, few or many, or as a class for expanded clones.

CASSTDRDGYNSPLHF | TGTGCCAGCAGTACCGACAGGGACGGCTATAATTCACCCCTCCACTTT | TRBD1 | TRBV6-2/TRBV6-3 | few | TRBJ1-6
CASTPDRHEQYF | TGTGCCAGCACCCCCGACCGCCACGAGCAGTACTTC | NA | TRBV7-8 | many | TRBJ2-7
CASSRLDGGQPQHF | TGTGCCAGCTCACGCCTGGACGGGGGTCAGCCCCAGCATTTT | NA | TRBV18 | NA | TRBJ1-5
CATSSPGTYNSPLHF | TGTGCCACCAGCAGTCCCGGGACCTATAATTCACCCCTCCACTTT | NA | TRBV15 | few | TRBJ1-6
CASSDRDRGQETQYF | TGTGCCAGCAGTGATAGGGACCGGGGCCAAGAGACCCAGTACTTC | NA | TRBV6-6 | NA | TRBJ2-5
CSARDPGEAKNIQYF | TGCAGTGCTAGAGATCCGGGGGAAGCCAAAAACATTCAGTACTTC | NA | TRBV20-1 | NA | TRBJ2-4
CAWSVDEAEQYF | TGTGCCTGGAGTGTAGATGAAGCCGAGCAGTACTTC | NA | TRBV30 | NA | TRBJ2-7
CASSLRQWRLAGEEDTQYF | TGTGCCAGCAGCCTAAGACAGTGGAGACTAGCGGGAGAGGAAGATACGCAGTATTTT | TRBD2 | TRBV7-2 | NA | TRBJ2-3
CASSSGQTNYGYTF | TGTGCCAGCAGCTCGGGACAGACCAACTATGGCTACACCTTC | TRBD1 | TRBV7-2 | NA | TRBJ1-2
CSARDVGGSTLSYNEQFF | TGCAGTGCTAGAGATGTCGGGGGGTCAACCCTCTCCTACAATGAGCAGTTCTTC | TRBD2 | TRBV20-1 | few | TRBJ2-1
CASSQAGTETLLSSGANVLTF | TGCGCCAGCAGCCAGGCCGGGACAGAAACCCTCCTGAGCTCTGGGGCCAACGTCCTGACTTTC | TRBD1 | TRBV4-1 | NA | TRBJ2-6
CASSNQEGPPHEQYF | TGTGCCAGCAGTAACCAGGAGGGTCCCCCCCACGAGCAGTACTTC | NA | TRBV28 | NA | TRBJ2-7
CASRPRRTDTQYF | TGCGCCAGCAGGCCGAGGAGGACAGATACGCAGTATTTT | NA | TRBV23-1 | NA | TRBJ2-3
CASSYTEANVLTF | TGTGCCAGCAGTTACACAGAGGCCAACGTCCTGACTTTC | NA | TRBV6-6 | NA | TRBJ2-6
CASSPRAGDGYTF | TGTGCCAGCAGCCCCAGGGCAGGGGATGGCTACACCTTC | NA | TRBV7-9 | few | TRBJ1-2
CASSPLWGGRDGYTF | TGTGCCAGCAGCCCCCTTTGGGGGGGGAGGGATGGCTACACCTTC | NA | TRBV7-2 | NA | TRBJ1-2
CASSFDDRGGEAFF | TGTGCCAGCAGTTTTGATGACAGGGGGGGGGAAGCTTTCTTT | TRBD1 | TRBV27 | few | TRBJ1-1
CASSTSLNTEAFF | TGTGCCAGTAGTACCTCATTGAACACTGAAGCTTTCTTT | NA | TRBV19 | many | TRBJ1-1
CASSPDRVLDNQPQHF | TGTGCCAGCTCCCCGGACAGGGTGCTAGACAATCAGCCCCAGCATTTT | TRBD1 | TRBV12-3/TRBV12-4 | NA | TRBJ1-5
CASSGSGSRSPLHF | TGTGCCAGCAGTGGCTCCGGGTCGAGGTCACCCCTCCACTTT | NA | TRBV25-1 | NA | TRBJ1-6
CASSPTPDGGNTIYF | TGCGCCAGCAGCCCTACCCCGGACGGAGGAAACACCATATATTTT | NA | TRBV4-1 | NA | TRBJ1-3
CASSFLVLGELFF | TGTGCCAGCAGTTTTCTAGTCTTAGGGGAGCTGTTTTTT | NA | TRBV12-3/TRBV12-4 | NA | TRBJ2-2
CASSVQGAEAFF | TGTGCCAGCTCGGTCCAGGGGGCTGAAGCTTTCTTT | TRBD1 | TRBV18 | NA | TRBJ1-1
CASSYSNSGQTTYEQYF | TGTGCCAGCAGTTACTCCAACTCGGGACAGACTACCTACGAGCAGTACTTC | TRBD1 | TRBV6-5 | many | TRBJ2-7
CASSFSRPENTEAFF | TGTGCCAGCAGTTTTTCCCGGCCAGAGAACACTGAAGCTTTCTTT | NA | TRBV12-3/TRBV12-4 | few | TRBJ1-1
CASSPGWGSYEQYF | TGTGCCAGCAGTCCGGGATGGGGCAGCTACGAGCAGTACTTC | NA | TRBV28 | few | TRBJ2-7
CASTPTENTEAFF | TGTGCCAGCACCCCTACAGAGAACACTGAAGCTTTCTTT | NA | TRBV11-1 | few | TRBJ1-1
CASRAGTAFEQFF | TGTGCCAGCAGGGCCGGGACGGCTTTTGAGCAGTTCTTC | NA | TRBV2 | NA | TRBJ2-1
CASSQGLQGLGTEAFF | TGTGCCAGCAGCCAGGGCCTACAGGGATTGGGGACTGAAGCTTTCTTT | NA | TRBV3-1 | NA | TRBJ1-1
CASFNPGQGHAEQYF | TGTGCCAGCTTCAACCCGGGACAGGGCCACGCCGAGCAGTACTTC | TRBD1 | TRBV6-6 | NA | TRBJ2-7
CASSGGGTGSGGTDTQYF | TGTGCCAGCAGCGGTGGCGGTACAGGTAGCGGGGGGACAGATACGCAGTATTTT | TRBD2 | TRBV9 | few | TRBJ2-3
CASSYTSGAHNEQFF | TGCGCCAGCAGCTACACTAGCGGGGCACACAATGAGCAGTTCTTC | TRBD2 | TRBV5-1 | NA | TRBJ2-1
CASSYWRPHSYEQYF | TGTGCCAGCAGTTACTGGCGACCCCATTCCTACGAGCAGTACTTC | NA | TRBV7-2 | NA | TRBJ2-7
CASSVEASTGGQFF | TGTGCCAGCAGCGTAGAAGCCTCGACAGGGGGGCAGTTCTTC | TRBD1 | TRBV9 | NA | TRBJ2-1
CASSYSAAYSGNTIYF | TGTGCCAGCAGTTACTCGGCGGCCTACTCTGGAAACACCATATATTTT | NA | TRBV6-5 | few | TRBJ1-3
CASSLGVEKLFF | TGTGCCAGCAGCTTGGGGGTCGAAAAACTGTTTTTT | NA | TRBV5-6 | once | TRBJ1-4
CASNGGTVNQPQHF | TGTGCCAGCAACGGAGGGACGGTCAATCAGCCCCAGCATTTT | NA | TRBV28 | NA | TRBJ1-5
CASSITGGKTYNSPLHF | TGTGCCAGCAGTATTACAGGGGGCAAGACCTATAATTCACCCCTCCACTTT | TRBD1 | TRBV7-3 | few | TRBJ1-6
CASSYRGAGANVLTF | TGTGCCAGCAGTTACAGAGGGGCTGGGGCCAACGTCCTGACTTTC | NA | TRBV6-6 | few | TRBJ2-6
CASSPSGNPQDYGYTF | TGTGCCAGCAGCCCTTCGGGAAACCCGCAAGACTATGGCTACACCTTC | NA | TRBV7-8 | many | TRBJ1-2
CASSIGDNAGNTIYF | TGTGCCAGTAGTATAGGGGACAATGCTGGAAACACCATATATTTT | NA | TRBV19 | NA | TRBJ1-3
CASSGKGAGSYEQYF | TGTGCCAGTTCCGGTAAGGGGGCTGGCTCCTACGAGCAGTACTTC | TRBD1 | TRBV19 | NA | TRBJ2-7
CASSLGGLLLDSNQPQHF | TGTGCCAGCAGCTTGGGGGGGCTGTTACTCGATAGCAATCAGCCCCAGCATTTT | NA | TRBV7-9 | NA | TRBJ1-5
CASRGDLSSYNSPLHF | TGTGCCAGCAGAGGGGACCTGAGCTCCTATAATTCACCCCTCCACTTT | NA | TRBV5-4 | once | TRBJ1-6
CASSLQRLEAFF | TGTGCCAGCAGCCTCCAGCGCCTAGAAGCTTTCTTT | NA | TRBV5-5 | NA | TRBJ1-1
CASSARQGLAEKLFF | TGTGCCAGCAGCGCCCGACAGGGATTGGCTGAAAAACTGTTTTTT | TRBD1 | TRBV7-9 | NA | TRBJ1-4
CASSLALGVAKNIQYF | TGTGCCAGCAGCTTAGCCCTGGGGGTAGCCAAAAACATTCAGTACTTC | NA | TRBV7-9 | many | TRBJ2-4
CASRSSWTSGGMTDTQYF | TGTGCCAGCAGATCCTCTTGGACTAGCGGGGGTATGACAGATACGCAGTATTTT | TRBD2 | TRBV2 | NA | TRBJ2-3
CASSQGLTGANVLTF | TGTGCCAGCAGCCAGGGACTGACTGGGGCCAACGTCCTGACTTTC | NA | TRBV12-3/TRBV12-4 | many | TRBJ2-6
CASSPQGPGTEAFF | TGTGCCAGTAGCCCACAGGGGCCGGGCACTGAAGCTTTCTTT | TRBD1 | TRBV19 | few | TRBJ1-1
CASSRGLTGQPQHF | TGTGCCAGCAGTCGAGGACTGACGGGGCAGCCCCAGCATTTT | NA | TRBV6-2/TRBV6-3 | NA | TRBJ1-5
CASSLTTAYEQYF | TGTGCCAGCAGCCTCACTACCGCCTACGAGCAGTACTTC | NA | TRBV27 | NA | TRBJ2-7